Below are 15 T cell receptor beta chains sequenced from a single sample in a study of cytomegalovirus exposure and HLA in healthy donors. Primers: 60 Vbeta forward and 13 Jbeta reverse. TCRdb's table, derived via immunoSEQ multiplex PCR, lists solely in-frame clones and lacks some. The sample table includes 150,000 to 200,000 clones. Material: PBMCs. The receptors stem from a woman in her sixties or seventies in good health and CMV-seronegative.

The genes are TRBV27 and TRBJ2-6, with a weak D call TRBD1 (6 bases). Germline V gives CDR1 MNHEY, CDR2 SMNVEV (reference sequence). V dropped 6 bases and J dropped 1 base, with 10 bases sitting between them. The CDR3 runs to 15 residues. The CDR3 reads CASSPTGSGANVLTF. CDR3 bases: TGTGCCAGCAGCCCAACAGGGTCTGGGGCCAACGTCCTGACTTTC.

The rearrangement links TRBV6-5 to TRBJ2-1, with D possibly TRBD1 on 5 matching bases. Per the germline V gene, CDR1 is MNHEY and CDR2 is SVGAGI. The CDR3 length is 15 residues. V was clipped by 0 bases and J by 3 bases, with 9 bases between them. The CDR3 DNA follows: TGTGCCAGCAGTTACTCCATCGACAGCTACAATGAGCAGTTCTTC. Its translation is CASSYSIDSYNEQFF.

This sequence joins TRBV5-6 and TRBJ2-7; the match to TRBD2 covers 13 bases. The CDR3 totals 17 residues. CDR1 and CDR2 (germline): SGHDT, YYEEEE. V was clipped by 4 bases and J by 3 bases; unmatched bases: 10. CDR3 region: CASSPGLAGPLLYEQYF. In nucleotides, the CDR3 is TGTGCCAGCAGCCCGGGACTAGCGGGGCCCCTTCTCTACGAGCAGTACTTC.

This sequence joins TRBV11-1 and TRBJ2-5, with 7 bases identical to TRBD2. The V segment lost 5 bases and the J segment 4 bases; nucleotides outside the gene matches: 7. This CDR3 is built from 14 residues. The germline V gene has CDR1 SGHAT and CDR2 FQDESV (reference sequence). The CDR3 sequence is CASSPTLAIETQYF. The CDR3 nucleotides are TGTGCCAGCAGCCCGACACTAGCGATAGAGACCCAGTACTTC.

The genes are TRBV19 and TRBJ1-1, with D unresolved. Germline V gene lookup returns CDR1 LNHDA and CDR2 SQIVND (reference sequence). The CDR3 totals 14 residues. V gave up 5 bases and J gave up 1 base, with 11 bases separating them. CDR3 sequence reads: CASSSDRENTEAFF. The CDR3 nucleotides are TGTGCCAGTAGTTCAGACCGGGAGAACACTGAAGCTTTCTTT.

The chain recombines TRBV6-5 with TRBJ2-1; 7 positions match TRBD1. In germline, CDR1 is MNHEY, CDR2 SVGAGI. This CDR3 comprises 15 residues. Trimming removed 8 bases from V and 8 bases from J; junction bases left unmatched: 15. The chain's CDR3 is CASGPDRAQLHEQFF. The CDR3 coding sequence is TGTGCCAGCGGACCAGACAGGGCCCAGCTTCATGAGCAGTTCTTC.

The V and J genes are TRBV12-5 and TRBJ2-1, with D perhaps TRBD1 (5 bases). The CDR3 is 14 amino acids. V was pared by 0 bases and J by 7 bases, with 10 bases between. Germline V gives CDR1 LGHNT, CDR2 FRNRAP. The CDR3 spells CASGLVMGPNEQFF. CDR3 nucleotides: TGTGCTAGTGGTTTGGTAATGGGGCCGAATGAGCAGTTCTTC.

This chain uses TRBV9 with TRBJ2-7; D remains ambiguous. Germline V gene sequence: CDR1 SGDLS, CDR2 YYNGEE. V lost 0 bases and J 3 bases, leaving 13 bases between the germline ends. CDR3 length: 15 residues. In DNA form, the CDR3 reads TGTGCCAGCAGCGTAGGTGGTCAATCACACTACGAGCAGTACTTC. Its protein product is CASSVGGQSHYEQYF.

The gene calls are TRBV7-9 and TRBJ2-1; 7 nucleotides agree with TRBD1. The CDR3 is 15 amino acids. Trimming took 8 bases from V and 8 from J; bases not matched to a gene: 15. Germline V lookup: CDR1 SEHNR, CDR2 FQNEAQ (reference sequence). The CDR3 DNA is TGTGCCAGCCCTCCCAGGACAGGTCGCATCCATGAGCAGTTCTTC. It yields the protein CASPPRTGRIHEQFF.

The chain combines TRBV7-3 with TRBJ2-3; 14 positions agree with TRBD2. Germline V gives CDR1 SGHTA, CDR2 FQGTGA. This CDR3 has 16 residues. V was clipped by 5 bases and J by 4 bases; unmatched bases: 5. CDR3 coding DNA: TGTGCCAGCAGCCCCCAGACTAGCGGGAGGGCAGATACGCAGTATTTT. Protein product: CASSPQTSGRADTQYF.

V and J are TRBV9 and TRBJ2-5; maybe TRBD1 (6 bases). Matching the DNA end better, TRBJ2-7 makes the J call doubtful. CDR1 and CDR2 from the germline V gene are SGDLS and YYNGEE. This CDR3 has 13 amino acids. CDR3 nucleotide sequence: TGTGCCAGCAGCGAATACACAGGGAACGAGCAGTACTTC. Translated: CASSEYTGNEQYF.

The chain couples TRBV9 to TRBJ2-1; D perhaps matches TRBD1 (6 bases). Germline loops: CDR1 SGDLS, CDR2 YYNGEE. The CDR3 loop spans 14 amino acids. Deletions cut 0 bases from V and 5 bases from J, with 9 bases between. The CDR3 protein is CASSVEDRDNEQFF. CDR3 DNA sequence: TGTGCCAGCAGCGTAGAGGACAGAGACAATGAGCAGTTCTTC. Full variable domain (rest looked up from reference TRBV9 and TRBJ2-1): DSGVTQTPKHLITATGQRVTLRCSPRSGDLSVYWYQQSLDQGLQFLIQYYNGEERAKGNILERFSAQQFPDLHSELNLSSLELGDSALYFCASSVEDRDNEQFFGPGTRLTVL.

This chain connects TRBV7-6 to TRBJ1-6; D gene ambiguous. Germline loops: CDR1 SGHVS, CDR2 FNYEAQ. V shed 5 bases and J shed 0 bases, with 8 bases lying between them. The CDR3 contains 15 residues. CDR3: CASSATSSYNSPLHF. CDR3 sequence (DNA): TGTGCCAGCAGCGCAACTAGCTCCTATAATTCACCCCTCCACTTT.

The chain carries TRBV27 and TRBJ2-3; D is unclear. Germline assignment: CDR1 MNHEY and CDR2 SMNVEV (reference sequence). Deletions cut 7 bases from V and 2 bases from J, with 10 bases between. CDR3 length: 13 residues. Here the CDR3 DNA reads TGTGCCAGCACCCGGAGTCCCACAGATACGCAGTATTTT. It codes for CASTRSPTDTQYF.

The CDR3 coding sequence is TGCGCCAGCAGCCTCTGGGGGGGTCTGAACGAGCAGTACTTC. This gives the protein CASSLWGGLNEQYF. This rearrangement joins TRBV4-1 to TRBJ2-7; 7 bases align to TRBD2. The germline CDR1 and CDR2 sequences are MGHRA and YSYEKL. The CDR3 runs 14 residues. Trimming took 4 bases from V and 5 from J; bases not matched to a gene: 8.